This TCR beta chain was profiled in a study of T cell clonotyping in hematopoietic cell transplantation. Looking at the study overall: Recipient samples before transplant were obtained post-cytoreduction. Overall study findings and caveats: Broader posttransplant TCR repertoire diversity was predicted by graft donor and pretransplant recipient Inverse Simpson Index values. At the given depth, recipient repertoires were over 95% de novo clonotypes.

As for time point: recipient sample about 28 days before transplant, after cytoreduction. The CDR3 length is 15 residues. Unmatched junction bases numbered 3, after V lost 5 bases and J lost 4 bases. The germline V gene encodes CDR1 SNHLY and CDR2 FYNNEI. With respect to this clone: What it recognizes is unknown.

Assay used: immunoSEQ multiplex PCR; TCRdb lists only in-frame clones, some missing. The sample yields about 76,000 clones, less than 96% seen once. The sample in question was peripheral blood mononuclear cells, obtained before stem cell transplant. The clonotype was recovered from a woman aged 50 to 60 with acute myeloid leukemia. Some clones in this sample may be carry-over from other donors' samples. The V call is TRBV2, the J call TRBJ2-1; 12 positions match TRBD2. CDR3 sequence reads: CASSRTSGTYNEQFF. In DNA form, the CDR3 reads TGTGCCAGCAGTCGGACTAGCGGGACATACAATGAGCAGTTCTTC.